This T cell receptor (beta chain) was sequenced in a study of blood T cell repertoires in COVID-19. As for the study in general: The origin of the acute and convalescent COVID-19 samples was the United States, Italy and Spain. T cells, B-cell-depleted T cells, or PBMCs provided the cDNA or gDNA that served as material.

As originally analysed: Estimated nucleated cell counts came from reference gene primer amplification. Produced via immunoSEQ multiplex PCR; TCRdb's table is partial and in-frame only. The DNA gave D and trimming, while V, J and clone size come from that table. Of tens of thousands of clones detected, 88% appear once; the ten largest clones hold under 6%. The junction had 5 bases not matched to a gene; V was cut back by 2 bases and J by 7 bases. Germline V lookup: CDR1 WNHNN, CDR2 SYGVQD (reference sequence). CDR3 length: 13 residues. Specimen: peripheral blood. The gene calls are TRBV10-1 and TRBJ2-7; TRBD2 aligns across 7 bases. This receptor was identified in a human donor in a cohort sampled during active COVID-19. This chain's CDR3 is CASSEGGGREQYF. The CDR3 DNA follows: TGCGCCAGCAGTGAGGGGGGGGGTCGGGAGCAGTACTTC.